This TCR beta chain was retrieved from a study of cytomegalovirus exposure and HLA in healthy donors. Study summary: About 85 million unique TCR sequences came from HLA-typed donors in an early release.

The CDR3 loop spans 15 amino acids. Trimming took off 0 bases at V and 3 bases at J, with 12 bases between the two ends. The germline V gene encodes CDR1 SGHKS and CDR2 YYEKEE (reference sequence). Study-wide results and caveats: DRB1 had the most TCR associations and HLA-C the fewest, a later analysis found, with rates varying by HLA locus. There were over 150 TCR beta chains listed as cytomegalovirus-associated. Fewer than 20,000 TCR beta sequences were associated with HLA alleles at 0.05 false discovery rate in a later analysis.

Comments on this clone: Its matching antigen is unknown.

Vbeta (60) and Jbeta (13) primers were used in the PCR. Assay: immunoSEQ multiplex PCR; the TCRdb copy retains only in-frame clones and omits some. The table has around 170,000 clones, around 80% seen once; the top ten hold more than 1.1%. The genes are TRBV5-5 and TRBJ1-2; D is perhaps TRBD1 (5 bases). The sample consisted of PBMCs. This sequence originates from a girl between 10 and 17 years old in good health and CMV-seropositive. In nucleotides, the CDR3 is TGTGCCAGCAGCTTGGGAAGGGGTGGTTACTATGGCTACACCTTC. This sequence encodes CASSLGRGGYYGYTF.